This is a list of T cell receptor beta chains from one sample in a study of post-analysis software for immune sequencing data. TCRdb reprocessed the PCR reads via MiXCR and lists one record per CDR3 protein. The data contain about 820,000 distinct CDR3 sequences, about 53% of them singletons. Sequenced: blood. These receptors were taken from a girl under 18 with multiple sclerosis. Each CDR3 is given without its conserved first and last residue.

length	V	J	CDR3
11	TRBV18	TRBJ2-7	ASSAEKTYEQY
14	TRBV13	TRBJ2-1	ASSPRPSGVTNEQF
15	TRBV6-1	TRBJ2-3	ASSEPSGGFSTDTQY
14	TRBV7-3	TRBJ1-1	ASSFGSETANTEAF
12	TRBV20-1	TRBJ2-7	SARRGFFSYEQY
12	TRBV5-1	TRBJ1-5	ASSTDGGNQPQH
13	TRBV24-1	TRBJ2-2	ATSDGSGYTGELF
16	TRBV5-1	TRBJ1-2	ASNKGGSLDSVNYGYT
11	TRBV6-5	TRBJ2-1	ASRGQGANEQF
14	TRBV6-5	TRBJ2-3	ASSYRTATWGDTQY
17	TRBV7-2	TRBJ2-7	ASSLSLGLAGVPSDEQY
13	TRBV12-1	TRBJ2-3	ASRILVGEGDTQY
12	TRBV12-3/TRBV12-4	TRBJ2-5	ASSLGPPSKTQY
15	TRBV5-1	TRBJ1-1	ASSLGRDISENAEAF
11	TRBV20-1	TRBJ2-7	SASPPLERAEY
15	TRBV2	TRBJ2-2	ASSKTSGRPGTGELF
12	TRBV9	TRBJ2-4	ASSVVDRDGEQY
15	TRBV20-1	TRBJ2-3	SARDLGASAATDTQY
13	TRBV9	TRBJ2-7	ASSVGPSGSSEQY
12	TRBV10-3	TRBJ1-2	AISESSGIYGYT
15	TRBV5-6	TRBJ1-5	ASSLEWGGQGNQPQH
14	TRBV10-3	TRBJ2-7	AISDGLASNHYEQY
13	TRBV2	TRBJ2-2	ASRAGHSNTGELF
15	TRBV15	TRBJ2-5	ATSKDLGVFEGETQY
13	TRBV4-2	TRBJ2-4	ASSQDEPSRGVQY
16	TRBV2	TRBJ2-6	ASRTSGTATSGANVLT
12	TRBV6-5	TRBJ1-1	ATLRGRGLYEAF
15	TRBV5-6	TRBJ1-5	ASSFGTGVPSNQPQH
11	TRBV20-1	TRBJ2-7	SAADRPLGGQY
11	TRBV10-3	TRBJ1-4	AISELQGEKLF
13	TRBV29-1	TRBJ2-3	SASTLGFIGDTQY
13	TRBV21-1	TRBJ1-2	ASSLGGATNGGYT
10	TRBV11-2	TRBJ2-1	ASSRWGYEQF
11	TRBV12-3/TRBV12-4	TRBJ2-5	ASNSGVIETQY
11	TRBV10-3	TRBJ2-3	AISASGTDTQY
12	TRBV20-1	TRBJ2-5	SAQGLEDQETQY
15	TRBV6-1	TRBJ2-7	ASRGLAGGPGYYEQY
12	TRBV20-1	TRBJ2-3	SARSAGSGDTQY
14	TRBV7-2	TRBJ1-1	ASSWTGSGVSTEAF
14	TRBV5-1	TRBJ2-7	ASSGAGTAPTYEQY
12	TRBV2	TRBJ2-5	ASSVLAGEETQY
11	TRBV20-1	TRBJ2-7	SATGTGHYEQY
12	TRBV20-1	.	SARVTGVRYEQY
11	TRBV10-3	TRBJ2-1	AISEVQYNEQF
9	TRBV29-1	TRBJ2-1	SAGGRYEQF
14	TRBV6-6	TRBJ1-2	ACSYGTGGSGFGYT
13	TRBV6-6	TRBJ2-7	ASSYSMRSSYEQY
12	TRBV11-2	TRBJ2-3	ASSLYRATDTQY
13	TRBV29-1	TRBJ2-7	SVFEREGPPYEQY
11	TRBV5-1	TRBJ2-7	ASSLEVLGEQY
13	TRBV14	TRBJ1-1	ASSQTTGVYTEAF
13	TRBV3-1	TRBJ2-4	ASSQLWDAKNIQY
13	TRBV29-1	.	SVEEVGRHPYEQY
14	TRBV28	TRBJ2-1	ASSFFGQDPYNEQF
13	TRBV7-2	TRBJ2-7	ASSLIGTSSYEQY
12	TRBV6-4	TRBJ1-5	ASSAGDSNQPQH
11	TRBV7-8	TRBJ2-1	ASSLWSYNEQF